Listed here are 25 T cell receptor beta chains from one sample, sequenced in a study of control samples from healthy donors and cancer patients. The protocol was immunoSEQ multiplex PCR, while the TCRdb copy is restricted to in-frame clones and leaves out a portion. The sample carries 210,000 or so clones, roughly nine tenths recorded once. The specimen sequenced was blood. The receptors shown here come from a man in his thirties or forties in good health.

The rearrangement joins TRBV20-1 to TRBJ2-2; D gene unclear. Germline values: CDR1 DFQATT, CDR2 SNEGSKA (reference sequence). The CDR3 covers 13 residues. V was cut by 3 bases and J by 1 base, with 6 bases left in between. Written as DNA, the CDR3 is TGCAGTGCTAGTGAGATGAACACCGGGGAGCTGTTTTTT. As protein: CSASEMNTGELFF.

This clone was found once. V gene TRBV2 combines with J gene TRBJ2-7; tentatively, D is TRBD1 or TRBD2 (6 bases each). The germline V gene encodes CDR1 SNHLY and CDR2 FYNNEI. CDR3 length: 13 residues. V was pared by 6 bases and J by 2 bases, with 11 bases between. The CDR3 sequence: CASRRDNTYEQYF. CDR3 bases: TGTGCCAGCAGGCGGGACAACACCTACGAGCAGTACTTC.

The chain links TRBV15 to TRBJ1-5; D may be TRBD1 (5 bases). Germline V gene sequence: CDR1 LNHNV, CDR2 YYDKDF (reference sequence). The CDR3 extends over 13 amino acids. V was pared by 2 bases and J by 11 bases, with 13 bases between. CDR3 region: CATSRLKGTSQHF. The CDR3 nucleotides are TGTGCCACCAGCAGACTAAAGGGGACGTCCCAGCATTTT. The full variable domain, rest sourced from reference TRBV15 and TRBJ1-5, is DAMVIQNPRYQVTQFGKPVTLSCSQTLNHNVMYWYQQKSSQAPKLLFHYYDKDFNNEADTPDNFQSRRPNTSFCFLDIRSPGLGDTAMYLCATSRLKGTSQHFGDGTRLSIL.

The J gene is TRBJ2-3, the V gene TRBV6-6, with D hard to call. CDR3 length equals 12 residues. Germline CDR1 MNHNY, CDR2 SVGAGI (reference sequence). V was pared by 7 bases and J by 0 bases, with 5 bases between. The CDR3 spells CASTSSTDTQYF. CDR3 sequence (DNA): TGTGCCAGCACCTCCAGCACAGATACGCAGTATTTT.

The rearrangement joins TRBV4-1 to TRBJ2-7; D might be TRBD1 (6 bases). The germline V and J ends were trimmed by 0 bases and 4 bases, with 13 bases remaining between them. Germline V gene sequence: CDR1 MGHRA, CDR2 YSYEKL. There are 15 residues in the CDR3. The CDR3 nucleotides read TGCGCCAGCAGCCAAGATTGGGGGCTGGGATACGAGCAGTACTTC. Translation: CASSQDWGLGYEQYF.

The chain combines TRBV2 with TRBJ2-3; D is uncertain. V gave up 1 base and J gave up 12 bases, with 8 bases separating them. CDR3 size: 11 residues. Germline CDR1 is SNHLY and CDR2 is FYNNEI. This chain's CDR3 is CASSEGRFQYF. The DNA for the CDR3 is TGTGCCAGCAGTGAAGGGCGGTTCCAGTATTTT.

The chain has TRBV2 and TRBJ2-3; D call uncertain. Looked up from germline, CDR1 is SNHLY and CDR2 is FYNNEI. CDR3 length equals 13 residues. The V gene lost 6 bases and the J gene lost 8 bases, with 15 bases spanning the gap. CDR3: CASSDSRLSTQYF. CDR3 bases: TGTGCCAGCAGCGACTCGAGGCTTTCTACGCAGTATTTT. The variable domain in full, with the rest retrieved from reference TRBV2 and TRBJ2-3, is EPEVTQTPSHQVTQMGQEVILRCVPISNHLYFYWYRQILGQKVEFLVSFYNNEISEKSEIFDDQFSVERPDGSNFTLKIRSTKLEDSAMYFCASSDSRLSTQYFGPGTRLTVL.

The genes are TRBV18 and TRBJ2-7; D perhaps matches TRBD1 (5 bases). Germline V gene lookup returns CDR1 KGHSH and CDR2 LQKENI. The V end lost 2 bases, the J end lost 6 bases, and 11 bases lay between the germline ends. The CDR3 is 13 residues long. The CDR3 protein is CASSPVQGTEQYF. DNA for the CDR3: TGTGCCAGCTCACCAGTTCAGGGTACCGAGCAGTACTTC.

The chain joins TRBV10-1 to TRBJ2-3, with 7 bases that match TRBD2. The V segment lost 6 bases and the J segment 12 bases; nucleotides outside the gene matches: 6. This CDR3 contains 11 residues. Germline loops: CDR1 WNHNN, CDR2 SYGVQD (reference sequence). The CDR3 is CASSDSGGQYF. In DNA form, the CDR3 reads TGCGCCAGCAGCGATTCGGGGGGTCAGTATTTT.

The rearrangement links TRBV29-1 to TRBJ2-2, with 9 bases fitting TRBD1. Germline lookup yields CDR1 SQVTM and CDR2 ANQGSEA. The ends lost 7 bases at V and 3 bases at J; junction bases unmatched: 6. CDR3 length equals 14 residues. The CDR3 is CSARGDRDTGELFF. The CDR3 nucleotides are TGCAGCGCCCGGGGGGACAGGGACACCGGGGAGCTGTTTTTT.

V usage is TRBV5-5 and J usage is TRBJ1-6; D remains unclear. Germline V gene sequence: CDR1 SGHKS, CDR2 YYEKEE (reference sequence). The germline V and J ends were trimmed by 4 bases and 5 bases, with 13 bases remaining between them. The CDR3 spans 15 residues. CDR3 in amino acids: CASSAIRQDNSPLHF. The CDR3 region has the DNA TGTGCCAGCAGCGCTATCCGGCAGGATAATTCACCCCTCCACTTT. Full variable domain (missing parts from reference TRBV5-5 and TRBJ1-6): DAGVTQSPTHLIKTRGQQVTLRCSPISGHKSVSWYQQVLGQGPQFIFQYYEKEERGRGNFPDRFSARQFPNYSSELNVNALLLGDSALYLCASSAIRQDNSPLHFGNGTRLTVT.

The chain combines TRBV7-2 with TRBJ2-7; 8 bases match TRBD1. The CDR3 has 15 residues. Germline CDR1 and CDR2: SGHTA and FQGNSA. Trimming at V came to 5 bases and at J to 1 base, leaving 7 bases not matched to a gene. CDR3 DNA: TGTGCCAGCAGCCCCGGACAGGGACATTCCTACGAGCAGTACTTC. Translated: CASSPGQGHSYEQYF.

The chain joins TRBV29-1 to TRBJ1-4; 7 bases fit TRBD1. Germline assignment: CDR1 SQVTM and CDR2 ANQGSEA. This CDR3 has 13 amino acids. V shed 6 bases and J 4 bases; nucleotides not matched to a gene: 5. The CDR3 sequence is CSVQGQLNEKLFF. DNA of the CDR3: TGCAGCGTCCAGGGACAGCTTAATGAAAAACTGTTTTTT. Based on the CDR3 plus reference TRBV29-1 and TRBJ1-4, the full variable domain is SAVISQKPSRDICQRGTSLTIQCQVDSQVTMMFWYRQQPGQSLTLIATANQGSEATYESGFVIDKFPISRPNLTFSTLTVSNMSPEDSSIYLCSVQGQLNEKLFFGSGTQLSVL.

This CDR3 reads CASSEWKNSPLHF. CDR3 bases: TGTGCCAGCAGTGAATGGAAGAATTCACCCCTCCACTTT. The rearrangement joins TRBV6-1 to TRBJ1-6; D not certain. Trimming shortened V by 2 bases and J by 7 bases, and 6 bases separated the two germline ends. From germline, CDR1 is MNHNS and CDR2 SASEGT. CDR3 length: 13 amino acids.

This chain links TRBV6-6 with TRBJ1-2; 7 bases map to TRBD1. The CDR3 runs to 14 residues. Trimming removed 5 bases from V and 7 bases from J; junction bases left unmatched: 10. The germline V gene has CDR1 MNHNY and CDR2 SVGAGI (reference sequence). CDR3 loop: CASSKQGTVGGYTF. As DNA, the CDR3 is TGTGCCAGCAGTAAACAGGGGACGGTGGGTGGCTACACCTTC.

This chain joins TRBV2 and TRBJ1-5; D possibly corresponds to TRBD1 (6 bases). In germline, CDR1 is SNHLY, CDR2 FYNNEI. CDR3 length equals 16 residues. V dropped 5 bases and J dropped 4 bases, with 18 bases sitting between them. The chain's CDR3 is CASSPPGGLANQPQHF. The CDR3 bases are TGTGCCAGCAGTCCCCCCGGGGGCTTAGCAAATCAGCCCCAGCATTTT.

The CDR3 reads CASSFVCQPQHF. CDR3 sequence (DNA): TGTGCCAGCAGCTTCGTATGTCAGCCCCAGCATTTT. The chain links TRBV7-7 to TRBJ1-5; D unclear. Germline V lookup: CDR1 SSHAT, CDR2 FNYEAQ (reference sequence). The CDR3 is 12 residues long. V dropped 3 bases and J dropped 6 bases, with 6 bases sitting between them.

The chain employs TRBV6-5 and TRBJ1-2; D uncertain. CDR3 length: 14 residues. The V gene's germline CDR1 is MNHEY and CDR2 SVGAGI. Trimming removed 4 bases at V and 6 bases at J, with 15 bases between. The chain's CDR3 is CASSFQDGYDGYTF. Written as DNA, the CDR3 is TGTGCCAGCAGTTTTCAGGACGGATATGATGGCTACACCTTC.

This clone has just one count. V usage is TRBV9 and J usage is TRBJ2-2; 7 positions agree with TRBD1. The germline gives CDR1 SGDLS, CDR2 YYNGEE. Unmatched junction bases numbered 4, after V lost 5 bases and J lost 3 bases. The CDR3 is 14 residues long. CDR3 sequence: CASRPGQHTGELFF. In nucleotides, the CDR3 is TGTGCCAGCAGACCGGGACAGCACACCGGGGAGCTGTTTTTT.

This chain links TRBV12-3 or TRBV12-4 with TRBJ1-6, with TRBD1 identical over 9 bases. The CDR3 contains 13 residues. The V and J ends lost 5 bases and 8 bases, in that order; junction bases with no gene match: 1. The CDR3 nucleotides are TGTGCCAGCAGTGGGGACAGGGATTCACCCCTCCACTTT. Protein sequence: CASSGDRDSPLHF.

In DNA form, the CDR3 reads TGTGCCAGCAGTTTATCATACGGGGGGCCACGCAATGAGCAGTTCTTC. This translates into CASSLSYGGPRNEQFF. The V gene is TRBV27, the J gene TRBJ2-1; tentative D call: TRBD2 (7 bases). This CDR3 has 16 amino acids. CDR1 MNHEY and CDR2 SMNVEV come from the germline V gene (reference sequence). V was pared by 0 bases and J by 6 bases, with 15 bases between.

The chain recombines TRBV14 with TRBJ1-1; the D is unclear. V lost 2 bases and J 2 bases, leaving 6 bases between the germline ends. The length of the CDR3 is 13 residues. CDR1 and CDR2 from the germline V gene are SGHDN and FVKESK. The CDR3 DNA reads TGTGCCAGCAGCCAAAGCCTCAACACTGAAGCTTTCTTT. Amino acid sequence: CASSQSLNTEAFF.

V usage is TRBV6-1 and J usage is TRBJ2-1, with 9 bases identical to TRBD2. The V gene's germline CDR1 is MNHNS and CDR2 SASEGT. V lost 2 bases and J lost 6; bases outside the gene matches: 5. The CDR3 spans 15 residues. The CDR3, as DNA: TGTGCCAGCAGTGAATGGGCGGGAGGGGGCAATGAGCAGTTCTTC. Translation gives CASSEWAGGGNEQFF.

Only one count was recorded for this clone. The chain employs TRBV18 and TRBJ1-6, with 7 bases lining up with TRBD1. J lost 7 bases, V lost 5 bases, and 8 bases had no gene match. The CDR3 extends over 15 amino acids. Germline V gives CDR1 KGHSH, CDR2 LQKENI. The CDR3 protein is CASSEDRQNNSPLHF. The CDR3 DNA is TGTGCCAGCTCAGAGGACAGGCAAAACAATTCACCCCTCCACTTT.

The rearrangement joins TRBV27 to TRBJ2-1, with D hard to call. The CDR3 runs 15 residues. The germline gives CDR1 MNHEY, CDR2 SMNVEV (reference sequence). Trimming removed 3 bases at V and 5 bases at J, with 14 bases between. CDR3 coding DNA: TGTGCCAGCAGTTTGCTCAGGTCCATGAACAATGAGCAGTTCTTC. This translates into CASSLLRSMNNEQFF.